A single sample is the source of the 17 T cell receptor beta chains below, sequenced in a study of blood T cell repertoires in COVID-19 (dated by TCRdb to 2020 to 2021). Libraries were made using the immunoSEQ multiplex PCR assay. Entries here come from immuneACCESS through TCRdb and include only in-frame sequences with V and J called. Some clones fail to appear in such tables; in the studies checked, an unresolved V gene covers under half of the shortfall, and the cause of the remainder is unknown. For this sample the table gives about 80,000 clones, of which about four fifths were detected only once. The top ten constitute more than 15% of the sample. The sample consisted of peripheral blood. The receptors were sampled from a human donor in a cohort sampled during active COVID-19.

The rearrangement uses TRBV27 and TRBJ1-2; D is uncertain. V was trimmed by 6 bases and J by 5 bases, leaving 16 bases between them. CDR1 is MNHEY and CDR2 is SMNVEV in the germline V gene (reference sequence). There are 14 residues in the CDR3. The CDR3 nucleotides are TGTGCCAGCAGCCAAAAATACCCCGCGTATGGCTACACCTTC. This sequence encodes CASSQKYPAYGYTF.

This sequence joins TRBV19 and TRBJ1-5, with 7 bases lining up with TRBD1. The CDR3 is made up of 19 amino acids. Germline V CDR1 and CDR2: LNHDA, SQIVND (reference sequence). V trimming: 3 bases; J trimming: 7 bases; junction bases outside the gene matches: 21. The CDR3, as DNA: TGTGCCAGTAGTATCCCACCCCGGGACAGTGGTGCTCTAGGGCAGCCCCAGCATTTT. This gives the protein CASSIPPRDSGALGQPQHF.

V usage is TRBV28 and J usage is TRBJ1-5; a possible D gene is TRBD1 (6 bases). Germline loops: CDR1 MDHEN, CDR2 SYDVKM. The CDR3 is 14 amino acids. The germline V and J ends were trimmed by 6 bases and 7 bases, with 16 bases remaining between them. CDR3 residues: CASSITGLRQPQHF. In DNA, the CDR3 is TGTGCCAGCAGCATAACAGGGCTTCGGCAGCCCCAGCATTTT.

This rearrangement joins TRBV5-4 to TRBJ1-1, with TRBD1 matching 8 bases. In germline, CDR1 is SGHNT, CDR2 YYREEE (reference sequence). V shed 4 bases and J 2 bases; nucleotides not matched to a gene: 4. The length of the CDR3 is 14 residues. CDR3 sequence reads: CASSPGQGNTEAFF. CDR3 sequence (DNA): TGTGCCAGCAGCCCCGGACAGGGTAACACTGAAGCTTTCTTT.

The chain carries TRBV18 and TRBJ2-2, with a tentative D call TRBD1 (6 bases). This CDR3 region has 16 residues. Trimming stripped 2 bases from V and 0 bases from J, with 10 bases between. CDR1 and CDR2 (germline): KGHSH, LQKENI. The CDR3 DNA sequence: TGTGCCAGCTCACCAGTGGACAGTACGAACACCGGGGAGCTGTTTTTT. Its translation: CASSPVDSTNTGELFF.

The chain joins TRBV27 to TRBJ2-1, with 7 bases identical to TRBD2. The CDR3 is 16 amino acids. CDR1 is MNHEY, CDR2 SMNVEV, per germline (reference sequence). V gave up 3 bases and J gave up 6 bases; unmatched junction bases: 11. This CDR3 reads CASSLPPGLGVNEQFF. In DNA, the CDR3 is TGTGCCAGCAGTTTGCCTCCCGGACTAGGGGTCAATGAGCAGTTCTTC.

This chain links TRBV5-1 with TRBJ1-1, with 7 bases that match TRBD1. The CDR3 is 13 residues long. Germline V gives CDR1 SGHRS, CDR2 YFSETQ. Trimming at V came to 3 bases and at J to 4 bases, leaving 3 bases not matched to a gene. The CDR3 sequence is CASSYPGGTEAFF. Written as DNA, the CDR3 is TGCGCCAGCAGCTACCCAGGGGGCACTGAAGCTTTCTTT.

The count of this clone is one. The chain uses TRBV30 and TRBJ2-3; 10 nucleotides agree with TRBD1. V shed 1 base and J 3 bases; nucleotides not matched to a gene: 13. Germline V gives CDR1 GTSNPN, CDR2 SVGIG (reference sequence). The CDR3 has 18 residues. CDR3 amino acids: CAWSGLPGQGTRTDTQYF. The CDR3 nucleotides read TGTGCCTGGAGTGGTCTCCCGGGACAGGGGACTAGAACAGATACGCAGTATTTT.

The V call is TRBV4-3, the J call TRBJ1-4; D remains unclear. Germline values: CDR1 LGHNA, CDR2 YSLEER. The CDR3 runs 15 residues. Trimming took 0 bases from V and 8 from J, leaving 13 bases between them. CDR3 coding DNA: TGCGCCAGCAGCCAAGATCGGTTAGCTGGAGAAAAACTGTTTTTT. It yields the protein CASSQDRLAGEKLFF.

The gene calls are TRBV5-1 and TRBJ2-5, with 8 bases aligning to TRBD2. The CDR3 totals 15 residues. With 1 base clipped from V and 3 bases from J, the junction kept 5 bases outside the gene matches. Germline V gives CDR1 SGHRS, CDR2 YFSETQ. CDR3: CASSLIHGREETQYF. The CDR3 DNA sequence: TGCGCCAGCAGCTTGATACACGGGAGGGAAGAGACCCAGTACTTC.

The rearrangement links TRBV7-9 to TRBJ1-4; a weak D match, TRBD1 (6 bases). Per the germline V gene, CDR1 is SEHNR and CDR2 is FQNEAQ (reference sequence). The V and J ends lost 5 bases and 0 bases respectively, with 10 bases between them. The CDR3 runs 15 residues. CDR3 nucleotides: TGTGCCAGCAGCCCACAGGGTGCAACTAATGAAAAACTGTTTTTT. This translates into CASSPQGATNEKLFF.

The rearrangement links TRBV11-3 to TRBJ2-7; D not resolved. There are 12 residues in the CDR3. In germline, CDR1 is SGHNT, CDR2 YENEEA. The germline V and J ends were trimmed by 5 bases and 4 bases, with 9 bases remaining between them. CDR3 protein: CASSASSYEQYV. In DNA form, the CDR3 reads TGTGCCAGCAGCGCGTCTTCTTACGAGCAGTACGTC.

The rearrangement links TRBV5-1 to TRBJ1-1, with D perhaps TRBD1 (5 bases). Trimming removed 2 bases at V and 1 base at J, with 18 bases between. Germline loops: CDR1 SGHRS, CDR2 YFSETQ. The CDR3 length is 17 residues. The CDR3 DNA sequence: TGCGCCAGCAGCTTCCCGTTGGGACTCGGGGCGAACACTGAAGCTTTCTTT. This gives the protein CASSFPLGLGANTEAFF.

The chain links TRBV4-1 to TRBJ2-1, with 9 bases aligning to TRBD2. Per the germline V gene, CDR1 is MGHRA and CDR2 is YSYEKL. V gave up 0 bases and J gave up 5 bases; unmatched junction bases: 2. This CDR3 region has 15 residues. The CDR3 loop reads CASSQELAGNNEQFF. The CDR3, as DNA: TGCGCCAGCAGCCAAGAACTAGCGGGTAACAATGAGCAGTTCTTC.

J is TRBJ1-2 and V is TRBV11-2, with 9 nucleotides matching TRBD1. The CDR3 is 14 residues long. Germline CDR1 SGHAT, CDR2 FQNNGV. Unmatched junction bases numbered 12, after V lost 4 bases and J lost 12 bases. CDR3 sequence reads: CASSSTSGTGRDTF. The CDR3 DNA is TGTGCCAGCAGCTCTACCTCCGGGACAGGGCGAGACACCTTC.

V usage is TRBV15 and J usage is TRBJ1-1; unclear D gene. The CDR3 is 15 residues long. The germline V gene encodes CDR1 LNHNV and CDR2 YYDKDF (reference sequence). Between the trimmed V and J ends, which lost 1 base and 0 bases, there was a span of 9 bases. The chain's CDR3 is CATSRVVGMNTEAFF. The CDR3 DNA reads as TGTGCCACCAGCAGAGTGGTCGGGATGAACACTGAAGCTTTCTTT.

V gene TRBV14 combines with J gene TRBJ2-4, with TRBD1 matching 11 bases. The CDR3 runs 19 residues. Germline V gene lookup returns CDR1 SGHDN and CDR2 FVKESK. The J segment lost 2 bases and the V segment lost 1 base, leaving 10 bases of the junction unmatched. The CDR3: CASSQASPGTGGSKNIQYF. CDR3 DNA sequence: TGTGCCAGCAGCCAAGCTAGCCCCGGGACAGGGGGTTCCAAAAACATTCAGTACTTC.